This record concerns one TCR beta chain sequence. The data belong to a study of patients and donors after allogeneic stem cell transplantation. The length of the CDR3 is 12 residues. The germline V gene encodes CDR1 PRHDT and CDR2 FYEKMQ (reference sequence). Losses at the gene ends were 5 bases for V and 16 bases for J; bases not matched to a gene: 8. TCRdb recomputed calls from the RT-PCR reads with MiXCR, one row per CDR3 protein. The sample lists 200,000 to 250,000 distinct CDR3 sequences; around 14% were seen once. The sample taken for sequencing was blood, either unsorted or a sorted T cell fraction (not recorded which). The gene calls are TRBV13 and TRBJ1-6; 7 bases are shared with TRBD1. The sequence came from a human donor who was either an allogeneic HSCT recipient or a stem cell or donor lymphocyte infusion donor (not recorded which). It is not recorded whose cells these are; they may come from a transplant donor. The CDR3 coding sequence is TGTGCCAGCAGCCCGACACAGGGGAGACTCCACTTT. This codes for CASSPTQGRLHF.